Below are 11 T cell receptor beta chains sequenced from a single sample in a study of human T cells and chemical hapten exposure (dated by TCRdb to about 2021). The library was built by means of RACE. The instrument was a NextSeq 500. TCRdb applied fastp at Q25 and MiXCR to the public reads, then kept only in-frame beta chains. Rows merge per CDR3 protein into single entries with the most common DNA and genes. The sample table shows 300,000 to 400,000 distinct CDR3 sequences, and 5.1% are seen once. The leading ten clones occupy 2% to 3% of the sample. Reading the label with the study, this specimen's time point is: pre-sensitization, week 0. In the paper's terms, the treatment or condition label means: therapeutic diphenylcyclopropenone sensitization with weekly scalp DPC. Sequenced material: whole blood, taken in connection with sensitization to the hapten diphenylcyclopropenone (DPC). These receptors all come from a woman aged 45 to 65 with alopecia areata. Some clones in this sample may be carry-over from other donors' samples.

This clonotype was seen a handful of times. The CDR3 loop reads CASRRETDTQYF. The CDR3, as DNA: TGTGCCAGCAGGAGGGAGACAGATACGCAGTATTTT. The chain joins TRBV4-2 to TRBJ2-3, with D possibly being TRBD2 (5 bases). Germline CDR1 and CDR2: LGHNA and YNFKEQ. Trimming removed 6 bases from V and 3 bases from J, with 7 bases in between. There are 12 residues in the CDR3.

This clonotype turned up a few times. The chain uses TRBV7-2 and TRBJ1-2; D unresolved. With 4 bases removed from V and 5 bases from J, the gap between germline ends came to 14 bases. Germline assignment: CDR1 SGHTA and CDR2 FQGNSA. The CDR3 loop spans 14 amino acids. In DNA form, the CDR3 reads TGTGCCAGCAGCTCCATCAGTGGGGAATATGGCTACACCTTC. This translates into CASSSISGEYGYTF.

This clonotype came up many times. V is TRBV10-3 and J is TRBJ2-3; TRBD1 is a possible D gene (5 bases). The CDR3 extends over 15 amino acids. The germline V gene encodes CDR1 ENHRY and CDR2 SYGVKD. Trimming removed 7 bases at V and 2 bases at J, with 16 bases between. CDR3 sequence (DNA): TGTGCCATCACGATGGACAAACGGGCCACAGATACGCAGTATTTT. Translating it yields CAITMDKRATDTQYF.

This clonotype occurred a few times. This chain joins TRBV11-2 and TRBJ1-6, with 7 bases that match TRBD1. Germline loops: CDR1 SGHAT, CDR2 FQNNGV. This CDR3 contains 16 residues. V shed 6 bases, J shed 7 bases, and the junction held 12 bases outside the gene matches. In DNA form, the CDR3 reads TGTGCCAGCAGAAAGCCGGGACAGCGACTGAATTCACCCCTCCACTTT. Protein: CASRKPGQRLNSPLHF.

CDR3 DNA sequence: TGTGCCAGCAGCTTAGAGGGGAGGCCTAGCACAGATACGCAGTATTTT. Translating gives CASSLEGRPSTDTQYF. V gene TRBV11-2 combines with J gene TRBJ2-3; D is possibly TRBD2 (6 bases). The germline V gene has CDR1 SGHAT and CDR2 FQNNGV. V dropped 0 bases and J dropped 0 bases, with 10 bases sitting between them. The CDR3 is 16 residues long.

In its sample, this clonotype was seen a few times. The CDR3 DNA reads TGTGCTAGTGGCCGGGGGGGCGAGCAGTACTTC. This gives the protein CASGRGGEQYF. The genes are TRBV12-5 and TRBJ2-7; 8 bases are a match to TRBD2. The CDR3 is made up of 11 amino acids. Germline V gives CDR1 LGHNT, CDR2 FRNRAP. V lost 6 bases and J lost 6; bases outside the gene matches: 1.

The gene calls are TRBV6-2 or TRBV6-3 and TRBJ2-6; 8 bases align to TRBD1. Trimming removed 11 bases from V and 0 bases from J; junction bases left unmatched: 6. The length of the CDR3 is 15 residues. Germline V gene data show CDR1 as MNHEY and CDR2 as SVGEGT. CDR3 nucleotides: TGTGCCGGAAGGACAGGGATCTCTGGGGCCAACGTCCTGACTTTC. Translated: CAGRTGISGANVLTF.

This clonotype has only a few counts. The genes are TRBV12-3 or TRBV12-4 and TRBJ1-4; no reliable D call. CDR3 length: 14 residues. V was cut by 6 bases and J by 0 bases, with 8 bases left in between. This chain's CDR3 is CASSSRATNEKLFF. In DNA, the CDR3 is TGTGCCAGCAGCTCCCGGGCAACTAATGAAAAACTGTTTTTT.

This clonotype appeared a few times. V gene TRBV7-9 combines with J gene TRBJ2-3; a weak D match, TRBD1 (5 bases). V was pared by 1 base and J by 6 bases, with 8 bases between. Germline V CDR1 and CDR2: SEHNR, FQNEAQ (reference sequence). The CDR3 has 13 amino acids. The CDR3 coding sequence is TGTGCCAGCAGCTTAGGGACATGGGATACGCAGTATTTT. As protein: CASSLGTWDTQYF.

This clonotype turned up a few times. The chain uses TRBV6-5 and TRBJ2-3; TRBD1 might be the D (5 bases). The germline gives CDR1 MNHEY, CDR2 SVGAGI. The CDR3 length is 14 residues. Trimming removed 9 bases from V and 1 base from J, with 14 bases in between. This chain's CDR3 is CARTYRWRTDTQYF. The CDR3 DNA reads as TGTGCCAGAACGTACAGGTGGCGCACAGATACGCAGTATTTT.

This clonotype was picked up many times. The J gene is TRBJ2-1, the V gene TRBV6-2 or TRBV6-3; D not resolved. Trimming stripped 4 bases from V and 15 bases from J, with 10 bases between. CDR3 size: 10 residues. Per germline, CDR1 MNHEY and CDR2 SVGEGT. The CDR3 loop reads CASSSQEWFF. The CDR3, as DNA: TGTGCCAGCAGTTCTCAGGAGTGGTTCTTC.